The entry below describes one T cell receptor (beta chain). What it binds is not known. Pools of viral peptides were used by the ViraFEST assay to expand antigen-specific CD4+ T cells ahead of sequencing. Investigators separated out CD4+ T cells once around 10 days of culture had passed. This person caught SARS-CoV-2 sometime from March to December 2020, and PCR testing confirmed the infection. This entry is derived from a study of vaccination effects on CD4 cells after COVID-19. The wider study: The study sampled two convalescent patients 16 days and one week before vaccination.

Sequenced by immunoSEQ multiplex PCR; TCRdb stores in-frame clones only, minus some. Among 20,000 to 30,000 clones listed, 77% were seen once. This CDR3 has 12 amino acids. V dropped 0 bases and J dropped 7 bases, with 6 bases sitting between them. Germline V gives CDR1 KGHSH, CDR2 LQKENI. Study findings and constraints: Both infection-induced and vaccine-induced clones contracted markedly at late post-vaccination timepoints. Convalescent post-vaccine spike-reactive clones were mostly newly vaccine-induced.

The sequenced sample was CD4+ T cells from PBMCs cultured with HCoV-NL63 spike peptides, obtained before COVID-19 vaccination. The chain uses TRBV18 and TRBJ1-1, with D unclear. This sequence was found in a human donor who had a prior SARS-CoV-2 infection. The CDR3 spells CASSPPNREAFF. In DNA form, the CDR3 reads TGTGCCAGCTCACCACCGAATCGTGAAGCTTTCTTT.